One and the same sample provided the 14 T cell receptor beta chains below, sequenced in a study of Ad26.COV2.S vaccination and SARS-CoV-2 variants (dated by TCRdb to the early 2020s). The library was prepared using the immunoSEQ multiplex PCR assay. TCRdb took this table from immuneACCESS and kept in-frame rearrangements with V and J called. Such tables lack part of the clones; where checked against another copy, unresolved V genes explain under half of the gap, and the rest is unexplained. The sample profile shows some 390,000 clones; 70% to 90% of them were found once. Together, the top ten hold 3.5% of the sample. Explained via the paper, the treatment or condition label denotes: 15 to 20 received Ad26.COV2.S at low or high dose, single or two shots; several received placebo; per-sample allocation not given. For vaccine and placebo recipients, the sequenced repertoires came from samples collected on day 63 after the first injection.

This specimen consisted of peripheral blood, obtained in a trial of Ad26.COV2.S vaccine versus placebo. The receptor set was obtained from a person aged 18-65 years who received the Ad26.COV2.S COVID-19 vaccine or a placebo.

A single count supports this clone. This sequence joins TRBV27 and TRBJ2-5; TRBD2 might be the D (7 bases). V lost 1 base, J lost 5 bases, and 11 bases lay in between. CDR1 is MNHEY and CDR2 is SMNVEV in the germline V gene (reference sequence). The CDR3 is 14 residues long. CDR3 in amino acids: CASSLFGGLETQYF. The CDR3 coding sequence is TGTGCCAGCAGTTTATTCGGGGGGCTGGAGACCCAGTACTTC.

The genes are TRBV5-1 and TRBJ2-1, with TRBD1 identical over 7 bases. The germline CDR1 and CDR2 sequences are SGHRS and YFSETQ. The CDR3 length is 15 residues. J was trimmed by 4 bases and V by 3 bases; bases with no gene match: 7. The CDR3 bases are TGCGCCAGCAGCTCGGGGACAGTCGATTACAATGAGCAGTTCTTC. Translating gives CASSSGTVDYNEQFF.

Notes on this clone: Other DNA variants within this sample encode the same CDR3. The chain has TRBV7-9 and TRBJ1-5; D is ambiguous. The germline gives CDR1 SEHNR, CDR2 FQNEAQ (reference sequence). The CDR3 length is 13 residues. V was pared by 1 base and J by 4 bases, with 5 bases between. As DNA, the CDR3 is TGTGCCAGCAGCTTAGACTCGAATCAGCCCCAGCATTTT. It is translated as CASSLDSNQPQHF.

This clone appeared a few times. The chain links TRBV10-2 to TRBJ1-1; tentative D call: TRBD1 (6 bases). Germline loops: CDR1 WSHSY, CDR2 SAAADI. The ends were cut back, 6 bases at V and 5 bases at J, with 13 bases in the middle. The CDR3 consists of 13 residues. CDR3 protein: CASREQGVTEAFF. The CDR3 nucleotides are TGCGCCAGCAGGGAACAGGGAGTGACTGAAGCTTTCTTT.

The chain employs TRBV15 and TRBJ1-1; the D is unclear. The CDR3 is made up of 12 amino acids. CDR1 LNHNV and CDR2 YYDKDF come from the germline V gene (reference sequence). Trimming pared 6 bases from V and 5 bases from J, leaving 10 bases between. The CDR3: CATRLGETEAFF. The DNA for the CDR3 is TGTGCCACCAGACTCGGGGAGACTGAAGCTTTCTTT.

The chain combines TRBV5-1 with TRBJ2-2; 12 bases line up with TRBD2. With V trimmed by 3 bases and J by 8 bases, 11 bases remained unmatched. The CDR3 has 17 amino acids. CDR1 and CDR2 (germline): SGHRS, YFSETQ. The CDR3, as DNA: TGCGCCAGCAGCTCCGGACTAGCGGGGACGTCGTGGGGGGAGCTGTTTTTT. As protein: CASSSGLAGTSWGELFF.

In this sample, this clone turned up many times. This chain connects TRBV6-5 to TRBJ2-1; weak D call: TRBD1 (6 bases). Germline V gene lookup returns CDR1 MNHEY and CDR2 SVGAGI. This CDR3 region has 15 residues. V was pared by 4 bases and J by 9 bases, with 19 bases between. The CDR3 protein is CASSSRGTQATEQFF. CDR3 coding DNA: TGTGCCAGCAGTTCCAGGGGCACTCAGGCAACTGAGCAGTTCTTC.

The CDR3 spells CASSSIALVTTDTQYF. CDR3 DNA: TGTGCCAGCAGTTCAATAGCTTTAGTAACCACAGATACGCAGTATTTT. J is TRBJ2-3 and V is TRBV7-8; D unclear. Germline CDR1 is SGHVS and CDR2 is FQNEAQ. CDR3 length: 16 residues. V was cut by 6 bases and J by 2 bases, with 18 bases left in between.

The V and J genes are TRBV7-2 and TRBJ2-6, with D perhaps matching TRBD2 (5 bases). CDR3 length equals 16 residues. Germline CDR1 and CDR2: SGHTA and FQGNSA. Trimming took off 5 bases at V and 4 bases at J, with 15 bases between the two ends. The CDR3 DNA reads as TGTGCCAGCAGCCCCCAGGTAGCGAGAGGGGCCAACGTCCTGACTTTC. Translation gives CASSPQVARGANVLTF.

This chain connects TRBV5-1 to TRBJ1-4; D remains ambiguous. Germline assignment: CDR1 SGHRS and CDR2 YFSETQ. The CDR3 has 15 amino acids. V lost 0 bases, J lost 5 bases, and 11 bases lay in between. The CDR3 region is CASSLAAFSNEKLFF. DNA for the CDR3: TGCGCCAGCAGCTTGGCCGCGTTTTCGAATGAAAAACTGTTTTTT.

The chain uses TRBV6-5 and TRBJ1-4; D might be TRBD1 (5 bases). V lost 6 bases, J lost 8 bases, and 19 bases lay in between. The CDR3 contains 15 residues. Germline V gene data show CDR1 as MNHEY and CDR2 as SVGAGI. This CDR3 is CASRLTRALGEKLFF. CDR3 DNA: TGTGCCAGCAGGCTAACCAGGGCCTTAGGGGAAAAACTGTTTTTT.

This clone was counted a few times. CDR3 DNA: TGCGCCAGCAGCCAAGATCCCGACTCGATCATGCAGTATTTT. Protein: CASSQDPDSIMQYF. The V call is TRBV4-1, the J call TRBJ2-3; D remains unclear. Looked up from germline, CDR1 is MGHRA and CDR2 is YSYEKL. V was pared by 0 bases and J by 11 bases, with 15 bases between. The CDR3 covers 14 residues.

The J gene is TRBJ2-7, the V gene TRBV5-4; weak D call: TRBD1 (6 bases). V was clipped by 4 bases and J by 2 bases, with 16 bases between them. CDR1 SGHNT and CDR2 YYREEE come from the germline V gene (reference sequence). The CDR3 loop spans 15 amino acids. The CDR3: CASSLPGQGTYEQYF. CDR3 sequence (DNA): TGTGCCAGCAGCCTGCCGGGACAAGGCACCTACGAGCAGTACTTC.

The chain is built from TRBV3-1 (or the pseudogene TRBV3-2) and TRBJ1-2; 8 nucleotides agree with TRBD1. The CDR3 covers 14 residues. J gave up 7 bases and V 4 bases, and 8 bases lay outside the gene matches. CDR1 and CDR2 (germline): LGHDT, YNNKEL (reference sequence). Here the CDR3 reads CASSRDRGIGGYTF. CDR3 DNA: TGTGCCAGCAGCCGCGACAGGGGAATTGGTGGCTACACCTTC.